Listed here are 21 T cell receptor beta chains from one sample, sequenced in a study of T cell repertoires in cytomegalovirus infection. TCRdb re-called the reads with MiXCR, one entry per CDR3 protein. Among hundreds of thousands of distinct CDR3 sequences listed, roughly 24% were seen once. The source material was CD8+ T cells from PBMCs. The origin of the receptors is a human donor in good health (CMV status not recorded). Some clones in this sample may be carry-over from other donors' samples.

V and J are TRBV29-1 and TRBJ1-2; TRBD1 is a possible D gene (6 bases). Per the germline V gene, CDR1 is SQVTM and CDR2 is ANQGSEA. V gave up 3 bases and J gave up 3 bases, with 17 bases separating them. The CDR3 is 15 amino acids. CDR3 in amino acids: CSVESGQGRHYGYTF. Written as DNA, the CDR3 is TGCAGCGTTGAGAGTGGTCAGGGGCGTCACTATGGCTACACCTTC.

This rearrangement joins TRBV6-2 or TRBV6-3 to TRBJ2-5; TRBD2 matches at 7 bases. The CDR3 is 16 residues long. Germline trimming cut 4 bases from V and 5 bases from J; bases unmatched to any gene: 13. Germline assignment: CDR1 MNHEY and CDR2 SVGEGT. The CDR3 loop reads CASSSRRRGFQETQYF. DNA for the CDR3: TGTGCCAGCAGTTCCCGCCGGCGGGGGTTCCAGGAGACCCAGTACTTC.

This clonotype was seen more than once but under ten times. The CDR3 DNA is TGTGCCAGCAGCTTAAAGCGGGGCGACACAGATACGCAGTATTTT. Its protein is CASSLKRGDTDTQYF. This chain joins TRBV7-9 and TRBJ2-3; 7 positions match TRBD2. Losses at the gene ends were 2 bases for V and 2 bases for J; bases not matched to a gene: 4. The CDR3 totals 15 residues. Per germline, CDR1 SEHNR and CDR2 FQNEAQ (reference sequence).

The V gene is TRBV5-1, the J gene TRBJ2-1; 10 positions agree with TRBD2. This CDR3 region has 16 residues. Per germline, CDR1 SGHRS and CDR2 YFSETQ. The J segment lost 10 bases and the V segment lost 3 bases, leaving 13 bases of the junction unmatched. CDR3 sequence (DNA): TGCGCCAGCAGCTCCTCACTAGCGGGGACCAAGGGAGAGCAGTTCTTC. It translates to CASSSSLAGTKGEQFF.

This clonotype was seen once. The rearrangement links TRBV14 to TRBJ1-1, with D unclear. The V gene's germline CDR1 is SGHDN and CDR2 FVKESK. Trimming removed 6 bases at V and 9 bases at J, with 14 bases between. CDR3 length equals 12 residues. The CDR3 spells CASSRIVGKAFF. DNA for the CDR3: TGTGCCAGCAGTCGTATTGTGGGGAAAGCTTTCTTT.

This clonotype was picked up many times. V gene TRBV28 combines with J gene TRBJ2-5; weak D call: TRBD1 (6 bases). Germline V lookup: CDR1 MDHEN, CDR2 SYDVKM. Trimming left V 1 base short and J 1 base short, with 16 bases between. The CDR3 has 17 amino acids. The CDR3 sequence is CASSLFILPDSQETQYF. The CDR3 DNA sequence: TGTGCCAGCAGTTTATTTATTTTGCCGGACAGCCAAGAGACCCAGTACTTC.

V usage is TRBV29-1 and J usage is TRBJ2-3, with TRBD1 matching over 7 bases. This CDR3 is 12 amino acids long. The V gene's germline CDR1 is SQVTM and CDR2 ANQGSEA. The J segment lost 2 bases and the V segment lost 7 bases, leaving 3 bases of the junction unmatched. The CDR3 reads CSAGQITDTQYF. The CDR3 DNA reads as TGCAGCGCGGGACAGATCACAGATACGCAGTATTTT.

In this sample, this clonotype turned up many times. The chain combines TRBV7-6 with TRBJ2-1; the match to TRBD1 covers 8 bases. V trimming: 5 bases; J trimming: 1 base; junction bases outside the gene matches: 7. This CDR3 comprises 16 residues. CDR1 is SGHVS and CDR2 is FNYEAQ in the germline V gene. As DNA, the CDR3 is TGTGCCAGCAGCCAACTTACAGGGGGGTCCTACAATGAGCAGTTCTTC. This translates into CASSQLTGGSYNEQFF. The full variable domain, rest sourced from reference TRBV7-6 and TRBJ2-1, is GAGVSQSPRYKVTKRGQDVALRCDPISGHVSLYWYRQALGQGPEFLTYFNYEAQQDKSGLPNDRFSAERPEGSISTLTIQRTEQRDSAMYRCASSQLTGGSYNEQFFGPGTRLTVL.

This rearrangement joins TRBV15 to TRBJ2-1, with 9 bases lining up with TRBD1. The CDR3 length is 13 residues. Germline assignment: CDR1 LNHNV and CDR2 YYDKDF (reference sequence). V lost 5 bases to trimming and J lost 7 bases; unmatched junction nucleotides: 3. CDR3 region: CATSGGQGNEQFF. CDR3 DNA: TGTGCCACCAGCGGGGGACAGGGAAATGAGCAGTTCTTC. Full variable domain (outside the CDR3, taken from reference TRBV15 and TRBJ2-1): DAMVIQNPRYQVTQFGKPVTLSCSQTLNHNVMYWYQQKSSQAPKLLFHYYDKDFNNEADTPDNFQSRRPNTSFCFLDIRSPGLGDTAMYLCATSGGQGNEQFFGPGTRLTVL.

This clonotype was seen a handful of times. The V call is TRBV10-3, the J call TRBJ1-3, with no clear D. Germline assignment: CDR1 ENHRY and CDR2 SYGVKD. Trimming stripped 0 bases from V and 0 bases from J, with 6 bases between. This CDR3 is 15 amino acids long. CDR3 sequence reads: CAISESRSSGNTIYF. In DNA form, the CDR3 reads TGTGCCATCAGTGAGTCAAGAAGCTCTGGAAACACCATATATTTT.

This clonotype was detected many times. The gene calls are TRBV7-2 and TRBJ2-1; no clear D. Germline lookup yields CDR1 SGHTA and CDR2 FQGNSA. The V and J ends lost 7 bases and 5 bases respectively, with 30 bases between them. This CDR3 is 19 amino acids long. CDR3 in DNA: TGTGCCAGCAAGTTGGGCCGGCCCGGGCCCCTCTCGACCGACAATGAGCAGTTCTTC. Translated, it gives CASKLGRPGPLSTDNEQFF.

This chain uses TRBV28 with TRBJ1-2; D perhaps matches TRBD1 (5 bases). The CDR3 length is 16 residues. V was trimmed by 3 bases and J by 4 bases, leaving 18 bases between them. Germline V lookup: CDR1 MDHEN, CDR2 SYDVKM. CDR3 nucleotide sequence: TGTGCCAGCAGTTTTGGCCACGGGACCGATCGCTATGGCTACACCTTC. Its protein product is CASSFGHGTDRYGYTF.

The chain has TRBV6-6 and TRBJ2-1; D gene uncertain. The CDR3 loop spans 15 amino acids. The V and J ends lost 4 bases and 0 bases respectively, with 10 bases between them. Germline assignment: CDR1 MNHNY and CDR2 SVGAGI (reference sequence). The CDR3 protein is CASSFLTDSYNEQFF. The CDR3 DNA is TGTGCCAGCAGTTTTCTGACTGACTCCTACAATGAGCAGTTCTTC.

The chain has TRBV9 and TRBJ1-3, with a tentative D call TRBD1 (6 bases). The germline V and J ends were trimmed by 3 bases and 2 bases, with 9 bases remaining between them. CDR1 is SGDLS and CDR2 is YYNGEE in the germline V gene. The CDR3 consists of 14 residues. The CDR3, as DNA: TGTGCCAGCAGCGAAGGGGGAACTGGAAACACCATATATTTT. Residues: CASSEGGTGNTIYF.

This clonotype showed up just once. A much larger clone differs by one base, so this may be a read error. In DNA form, the CDR3 reads TGTGCCAGCAGGGACAGGGCCGACAACGAGCAGTACTTC. This translates into CASRDRADNEQYF. This chain joins TRBV7-2 and TRBJ2-7; 8 bases line up with TRBD1. This CDR3 region has 13 residues. The germline V gene encodes CDR1 SGHTA and CDR2 FQGNSA. V dropped 6 bases and J dropped 5; count of bases not matched to a gene: 6.

This clonotype was recorded at least ten times. An end of the junction does not agree with germline; a read error may underlie this. The genes are TRBV29-1 and TRBJ2-5; the match to TRBD1 covers 9 bases. The CDR3 is 13 amino acids. The germline CDR1 and CDR2 sequences are SQVTM and ANQGSEA. The CDR3 protein is CSVSDRGEDTQYF. The CDR3 coding sequence is TGCAGCGTTTCGGACAGGGGAGAAGACACCCAGTACTTC.

This chain links TRBV7-9 with TRBJ2-2; unclear D gene. CDR3 length: 12 residues. Deletions cut 8 bases from V and 3 bases from J, with 7 bases between. CDR1 is SEHNR and CDR2 is FQNEAQ in the germline V gene (reference sequence). CDR3 sequence: CASARYTGELFF. In nucleotides, the CDR3 is TGTGCCAGCGCAAGGTACACCGGGGAGCTGTTTTTT. The variable domain in full, completed from reference TRBV7-9 and TRBJ2-2, reads DTGVSQNPRHKITKRGQNVTFRCDPISEHNRLYWYRQTLGQGPEFLTYFQNEAQLEKSRLLSDRFSAERPKGSFSTLEIQRTEQGDSAMYLCASARYTGELFFGEGSRLTVL.

This rearrangement joins TRBV12-3 or TRBV12-4 to TRBJ1-2; tentatively, D is TRBD1 (5 bases). This CDR3 spans 15 amino acids. V was trimmed by 8 bases and J by 4 bases, leaving 20 bases between them. DNA of the CDR3: TGTGCCAGCGCAGTGATGGGAGCAGGGAGCTATGGCTACACCTTC. This codes for CASAVMGAGSYGYTF.

This clonotype has a handful of counts. This rearrangement joins TRBV27 to TRBJ2-7; D is unclear. CDR3 length: 12 residues. With 5 bases removed from V and 2 bases from J, the gap between germline ends came to 7 bases. Germline CDR1 reads MNHEY; CDR2 reads SMNVEV (reference sequence). CDR3 bases: TGTGCCAGCAGTAAAGGCCCCTACGAGCAGTACTTC. Its translation is CASSKGPYEQYF.

This chain connects TRBV4-2 to TRBJ1-1, with a weak D call TRBD1 (5 bases). V gave up 4 bases and J gave up 1 base, with 13 bases separating them. CDR1 LGHNA and CDR2 YNFKEQ come from the germline V gene. The CDR3 extends over 15 amino acids. The CDR3 reads CASSLSRQGNTEAFF. CDR3 sequence (DNA): TGTGCCAGCAGCCTATCTAGGCAGGGGAACACTGAAGCTTTCTTT.

The chain uses TRBV27 and TRBJ2-7, with a possible D match to TRBD2 (7 bases). The germline V gene has CDR1 MNHEY and CDR2 SMNVEV (reference sequence). The V end lost 5 bases, the J end lost 5 bases, and 13 bases lay between the germline ends. The CDR3 totals 13 residues. For the CDR3, the DNA is TGTGCCAGCAGTGGGGGGGCAGGGGACGAGCAGTACTTC. This sequence encodes CASSGGAGDEQYF.